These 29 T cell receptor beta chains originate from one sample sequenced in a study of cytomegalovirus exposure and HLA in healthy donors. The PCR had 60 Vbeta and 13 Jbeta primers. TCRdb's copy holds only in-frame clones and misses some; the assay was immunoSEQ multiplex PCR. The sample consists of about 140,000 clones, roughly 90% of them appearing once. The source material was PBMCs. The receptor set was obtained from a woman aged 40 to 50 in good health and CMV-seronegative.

The CDR3: CASSGASGYTGELFF. The DNA for the CDR3 is TGTGCCAGCAGTGGGGCTAGCGGGTACACCGGGGAGCTGTTTTTT. This chain joins TRBV2 and TRBJ2-2; 8 bases are shared with TRBD2. Germline CDR1 SNHLY, CDR2 FYNNEI. The CDR3 is 15 amino acids. The V gene end was trimmed by 4 bases and the J gene end by 3 bases; junction bases not matched to a gene: 4.

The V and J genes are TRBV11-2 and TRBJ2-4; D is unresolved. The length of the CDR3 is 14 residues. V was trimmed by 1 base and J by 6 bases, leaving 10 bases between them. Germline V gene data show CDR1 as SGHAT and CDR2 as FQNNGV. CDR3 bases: TGTGCCAGCAGCTTAGTCCAACTCTCAAACATTCAGTACTTC. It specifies CASSLVQLSNIQYF.

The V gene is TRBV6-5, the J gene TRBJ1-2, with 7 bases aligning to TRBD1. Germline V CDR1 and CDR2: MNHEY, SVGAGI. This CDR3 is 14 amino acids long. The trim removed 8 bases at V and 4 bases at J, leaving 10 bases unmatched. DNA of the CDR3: TGTGCCAGCGGATTGATGGGGACAGCCTATGGCTACACCTTC. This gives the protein CASGLMGTAYGYTF.

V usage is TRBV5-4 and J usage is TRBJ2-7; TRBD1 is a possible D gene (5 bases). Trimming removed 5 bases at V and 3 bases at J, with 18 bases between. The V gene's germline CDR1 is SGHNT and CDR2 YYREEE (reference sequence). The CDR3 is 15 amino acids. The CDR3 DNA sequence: TGTGCCAGCAGGTTAAAACCGGACACTTTCTACGAGCAGTACTTC. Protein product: CASRLKPDTFYEQYF. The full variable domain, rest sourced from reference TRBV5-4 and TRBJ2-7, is ETGVTQSPTHLIKTRGQQVTLRCSSQSGHNTVSWYQQALGQGPQFIFQYYREEENGRGNFPPRFSGLQFPNYSSELNVNALELDDSALYLCASRLKPDTFYEQYFGPGTRLTVT.

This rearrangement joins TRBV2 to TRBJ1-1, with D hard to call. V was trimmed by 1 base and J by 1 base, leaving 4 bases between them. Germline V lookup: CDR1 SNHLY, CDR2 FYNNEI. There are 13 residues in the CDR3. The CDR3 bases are TGTGCCAGCAGTGAAGACAAGAACACTGAAGCTTTCTTT. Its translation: CASSEDKNTEAFF.

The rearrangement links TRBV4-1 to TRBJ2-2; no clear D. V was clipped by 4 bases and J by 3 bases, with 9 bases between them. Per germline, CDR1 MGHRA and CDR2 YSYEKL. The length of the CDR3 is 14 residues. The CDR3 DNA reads TGCGCCAGCAGCCTTAGAAGTTACACCGGGGAGCTGTTTTTT. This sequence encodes CASSLRSYTGELFF.

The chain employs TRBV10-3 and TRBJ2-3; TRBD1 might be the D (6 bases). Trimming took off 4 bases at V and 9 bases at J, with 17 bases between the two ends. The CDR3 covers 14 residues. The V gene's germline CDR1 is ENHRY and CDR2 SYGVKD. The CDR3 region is CAISVSRGLDTQYF. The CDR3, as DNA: TGTGCCATCAGTGTAAGCAGGGGCCTGGACACGCAGTATTTT.

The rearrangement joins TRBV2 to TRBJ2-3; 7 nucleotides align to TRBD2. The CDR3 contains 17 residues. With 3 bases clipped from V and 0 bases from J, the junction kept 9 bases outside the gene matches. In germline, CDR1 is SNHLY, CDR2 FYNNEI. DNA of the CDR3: TGTGCCAGCAGTGATAGTAGCGGGCGACTCAGCACAGATACGCAGTATTTT. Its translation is CASSDSSGRLSTDTQYF.

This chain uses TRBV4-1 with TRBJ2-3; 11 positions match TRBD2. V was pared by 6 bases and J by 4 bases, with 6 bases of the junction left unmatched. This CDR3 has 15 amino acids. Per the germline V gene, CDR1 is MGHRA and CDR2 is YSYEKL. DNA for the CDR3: TGCGCCAGCAGTCTCACTAGCGGGAGTGCAGATACGCAGTATTTT. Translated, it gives CASSLTSGSADTQYF.

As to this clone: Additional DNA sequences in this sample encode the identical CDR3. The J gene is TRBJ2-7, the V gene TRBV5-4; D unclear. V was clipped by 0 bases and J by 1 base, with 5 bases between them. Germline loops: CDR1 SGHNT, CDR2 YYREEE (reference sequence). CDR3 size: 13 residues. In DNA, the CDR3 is TGTGCCAGCAGCTTGGGTCAGTCCTACGAGCAGTACTTC. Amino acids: CASSLGQSYEQYF.

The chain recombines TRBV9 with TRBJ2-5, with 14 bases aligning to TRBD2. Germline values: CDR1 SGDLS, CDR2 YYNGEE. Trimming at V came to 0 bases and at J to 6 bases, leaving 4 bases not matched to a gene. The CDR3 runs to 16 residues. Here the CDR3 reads CASSVGWTSGRKTQYF. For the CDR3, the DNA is TGTGCCAGCAGCGTAGGGTGGACTAGCGGGAGGAAGACCCAGTACTTC.

The CDR3 DNA is TGTGCCAGCAGTGCCCGCAGGATAACTGACAATGAGCAGTTCTTC. This encodes CASSARRITDNEQFF. V is TRBV9 and J is TRBJ2-1, with D unclear. The length of the CDR3 is 15 residues. Trimming shortened V by 5 bases and J by 5 bases, and 17 bases separated the two germline ends. Germline V lookup: CDR1 SGDLS, CDR2 YYNGEE.

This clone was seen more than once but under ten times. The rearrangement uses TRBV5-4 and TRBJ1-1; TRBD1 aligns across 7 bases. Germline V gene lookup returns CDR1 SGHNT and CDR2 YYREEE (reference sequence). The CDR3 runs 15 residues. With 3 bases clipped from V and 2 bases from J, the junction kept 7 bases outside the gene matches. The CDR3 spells CASSWAGTANTEAFF. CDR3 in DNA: TGTGCCAGCAGCTGGGCGGGGACAGCAAACACTGAAGCTTTCTTT.

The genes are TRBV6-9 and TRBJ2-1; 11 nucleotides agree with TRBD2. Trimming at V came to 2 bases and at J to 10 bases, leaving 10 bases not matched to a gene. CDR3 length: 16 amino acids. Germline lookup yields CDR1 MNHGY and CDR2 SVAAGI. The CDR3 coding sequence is TGTGCCAGCAGTTATATTAGCGGGAGGGCCGCTCGAGAGCAGTTCTTC. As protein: CASSYISGRAAREQFF.

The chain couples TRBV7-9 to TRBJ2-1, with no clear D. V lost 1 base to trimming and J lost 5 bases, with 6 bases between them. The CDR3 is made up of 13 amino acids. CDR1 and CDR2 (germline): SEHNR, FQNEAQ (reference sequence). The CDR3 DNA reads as TGTGCCAGCAGCTTAGGAGCGAACAATGAGCAGTTCTTC. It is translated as CASSLGANNEQFF.

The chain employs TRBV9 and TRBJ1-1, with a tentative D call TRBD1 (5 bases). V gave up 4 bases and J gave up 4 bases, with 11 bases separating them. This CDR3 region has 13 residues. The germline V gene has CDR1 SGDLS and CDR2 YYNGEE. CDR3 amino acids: CASSPGHLTEAFF. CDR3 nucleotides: TGTGCCAGCAGCCCCGGACACCTCACTGAAGCTTTCTTT.

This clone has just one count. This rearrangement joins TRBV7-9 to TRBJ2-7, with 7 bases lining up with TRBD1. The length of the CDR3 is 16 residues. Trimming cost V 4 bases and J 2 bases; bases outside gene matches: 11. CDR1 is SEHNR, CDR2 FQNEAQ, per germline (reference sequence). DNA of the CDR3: TGTGCCAGCAGCTCTTCCCGGGACAGTCCAACCTACGAGCAGTACTTC. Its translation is CASSSSRDSPTYEQYF.

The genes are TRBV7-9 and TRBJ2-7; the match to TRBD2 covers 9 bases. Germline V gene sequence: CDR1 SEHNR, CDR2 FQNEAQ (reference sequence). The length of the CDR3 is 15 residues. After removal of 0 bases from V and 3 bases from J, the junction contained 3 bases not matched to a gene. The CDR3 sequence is CASSLASSGIYEQYF. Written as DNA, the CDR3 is TGTGCCAGCAGCTTAGCGTCTAGCGGGATCTACGAGCAGTACTTC. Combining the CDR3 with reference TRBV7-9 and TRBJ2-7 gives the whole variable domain DTGVSQNPRHKITKRGQNVTFRCDPISEHNRLYWYRQTLGQGPEFLTYFQNEAQLEKSRLLSDRFSAERPKGSFSTLEIQRTEQGDSAMYLCASSLASSGIYEQYFGPGTRLTVT.

This CDR3 reads CAISEPRLGRDNEQFF. The CDR3 DNA is TGTGCCATCAGTGAGCCGAGACTAGGAAGGGACAATGAGCAGTTCTTC. This rearrangement joins TRBV10-3 to TRBJ2-1, with a weak D call TRBD2 (6 bases). Germline assignment: CDR1 ENHRY and CDR2 SYGVKD. The CDR3 consists of 16 residues. The V and J ends lost 2 bases and 5 bases respectively, with 16 bases between them.

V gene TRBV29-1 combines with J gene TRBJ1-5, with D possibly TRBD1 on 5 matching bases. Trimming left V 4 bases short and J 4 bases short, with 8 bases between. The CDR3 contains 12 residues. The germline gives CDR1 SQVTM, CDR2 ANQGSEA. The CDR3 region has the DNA TGCAGCGTTGGGGGCCCTAATCAGCCCCAGCATTTT. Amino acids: CSVGGPNQPQHF.

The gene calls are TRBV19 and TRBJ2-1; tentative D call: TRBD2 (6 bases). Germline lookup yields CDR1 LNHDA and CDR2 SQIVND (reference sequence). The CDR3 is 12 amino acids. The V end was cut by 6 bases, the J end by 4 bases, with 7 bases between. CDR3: CASREGYNEQFF. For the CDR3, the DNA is TGTGCCAGTAGGGAGGGTTACAATGAGCAGTTCTTC.

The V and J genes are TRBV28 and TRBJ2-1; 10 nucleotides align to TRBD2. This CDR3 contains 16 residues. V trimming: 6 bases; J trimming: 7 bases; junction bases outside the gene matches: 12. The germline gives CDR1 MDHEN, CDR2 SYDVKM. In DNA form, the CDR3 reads TGTGCCAGCAGGGCCCAGCTTAGCGGGAGGTCAAATGAGCAGTTCTTC. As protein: CASRAQLSGRSNEQFF. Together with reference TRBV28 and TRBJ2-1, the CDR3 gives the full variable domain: DVKVTQSSRYLVKRTGEKVFLECVQDMDHENMFWYRQDPGLGLRLIYFSYDVKMKEKGDIPEGYSVSREKKERFSLILESASTNQTSMYLCASRAQLSGRSNEQFFGPGTRLTVL.

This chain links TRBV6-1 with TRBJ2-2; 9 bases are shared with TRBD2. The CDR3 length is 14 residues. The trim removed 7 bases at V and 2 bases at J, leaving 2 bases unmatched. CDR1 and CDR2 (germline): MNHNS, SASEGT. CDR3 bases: TGTGCCAGCACTCTAGCGGGAAACACCGGGGAGCTGTTTTTT. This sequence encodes CASTLAGNTGELFF.

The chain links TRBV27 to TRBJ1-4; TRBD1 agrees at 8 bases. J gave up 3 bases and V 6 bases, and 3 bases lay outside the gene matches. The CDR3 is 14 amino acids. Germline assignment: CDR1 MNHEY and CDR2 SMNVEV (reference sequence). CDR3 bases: TGTGCCAGCAGCTGGGACAGGTCTAATGAAAAACTGTTTTTT. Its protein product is CASSWDRSNEKLFF.

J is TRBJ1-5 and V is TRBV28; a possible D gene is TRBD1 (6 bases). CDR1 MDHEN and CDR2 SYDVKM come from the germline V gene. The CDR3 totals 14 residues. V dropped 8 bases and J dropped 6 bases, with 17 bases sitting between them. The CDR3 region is CASRFTRGIQPQHF. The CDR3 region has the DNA TGTGCCAGCCGATTCACTAGGGGGATTCAGCCCCAGCATTTT.

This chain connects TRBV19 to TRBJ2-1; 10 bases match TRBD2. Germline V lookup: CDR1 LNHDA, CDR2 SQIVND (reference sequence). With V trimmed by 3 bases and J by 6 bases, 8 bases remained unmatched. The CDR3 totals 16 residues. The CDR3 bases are TGTGCCAGTAGTATCGGAAAAGCGGGAGGGGTCAATGAGCAGTTCTTC. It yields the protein CASSIGKAGGVNEQFF.

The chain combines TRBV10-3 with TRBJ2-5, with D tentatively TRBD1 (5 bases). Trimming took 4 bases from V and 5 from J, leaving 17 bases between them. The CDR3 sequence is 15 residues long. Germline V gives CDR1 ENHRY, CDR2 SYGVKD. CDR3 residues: CAISGAGFSGETQYF. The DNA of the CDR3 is TGTGCCATCAGTGGAGCAGGGTTTTCTGGGGAGACCCAGTACTTC.

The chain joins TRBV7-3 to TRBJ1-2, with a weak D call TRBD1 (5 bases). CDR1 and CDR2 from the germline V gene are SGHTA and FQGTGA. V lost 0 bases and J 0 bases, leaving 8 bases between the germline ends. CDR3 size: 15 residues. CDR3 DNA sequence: TGTGCCAGCAGCTTAACGGGGGGAGCTAACTATGGCTACACCTTC. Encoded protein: CASSLTGGANYGYTF.

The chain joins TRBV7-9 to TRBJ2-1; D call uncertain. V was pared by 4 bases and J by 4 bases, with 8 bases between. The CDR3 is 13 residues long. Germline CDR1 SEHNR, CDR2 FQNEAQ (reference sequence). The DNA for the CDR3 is TGTGCCAGCAGCTCTATCGGTTACAATGAGCAGTTCTTC. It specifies CASSSIGYNEQFF.